Listed below are T cell receptor beta chains from one sample, sequenced in a study of PD-1 blockade in classical Hodgkin lymphoma. Clones were read by immunoSEQ multiplex PCR, and TCRdb kept only the in-frame ones, dropping some. In the table there are about 66,000 clones, about 70% of which are singletons. Material: peripheral blood mononuclear cells (PBMCs), obtained before the second cycle of nivolumab. Receptors were obtained from a human donor with classical Hodgkin lymphoma. Each CDR3 is given with its conserved first and last residue. Fields, in order: CDR3 length, V gene, J gene, D gene, clone size, CDR3 protein, CDR3 DNA. A D gene is named only where the DNA matches it firmly. Size is omitted from some rows. Given values are once, few, many or a class for expanded clones.

CDR3 length: 14
V gene: TRBV25-1
J gene: TRBJ2-5
D gene: .
clone size: few
CDR3 protein: CASSEIGWSETQYF
CDR3 DNA: TGTGCCAGCAGTGAAATAGGTTGGTCTGAGACCCAGTACTTC

CDR3 length: 13
V gene: TRBV5-6
J gene: TRBJ2-5
D gene: TRBD1
clone size: .
CDR3 protein: CASSLQVGDRGYF
CDR3 DNA: TGTGCCAGCAGCCTCCAAGTAGGGGACAGGGGCTACTTC

CDR3 length: 15
V gene: TRBV10-1
J gene: TRBJ2-3
D gene: TRBD2
clone size: .
CDR3 protein: CASSDPGGVTDTQYF
CDR3 DNA: TGCGCCAGCAGTGATCCCGGGGGGGTGACAGATACGCAGTATTTT

CDR3 length: 14
V gene: TRBV11-3
J gene: TRBJ1-1
D gene: .
clone size: .
CDR3 protein: CASSLAGVGTEAFF
CDR3 DNA: TGTGCCAGCAGCTTGGCAGGGGTGGGCACTGAAGCTTTCTTT

CDR3 length: 15
V gene: TRBV19
J gene: TRBJ2-3
D gene: .
clone size: .
CDR3 protein: CASSTLLTSTDTQYF
CDR3 DNA: TGTGCCAGTAGTACGTTACTTACTAGCACAGATACGCAGTATTTT

CDR3 length: 15
V gene: TRBV28
J gene: TRBJ1-2
D gene: .
clone size: once
CDR3 protein: CASSHGQGVIYGYTF
CDR3 DNA: TGTGCCAGCAGTCATGGACAAGGAGTCATCTATGGCTACACCTTC

CDR3 length: 14
V gene: TRBV29-1
J gene: TRBJ2-5
D gene: TRBD2
clone size: .
CDR3 protein: CSVHSQREQETQYF
CDR3 DNA: TGCAGCGTTCATTCCCAGCGGGAACAAGAGACCCAGTACTTC

CDR3 length: 14
V gene: TRBV19
J gene: TRBJ2-4
D gene: .
clone size: .
CDR3 protein: CASSTKVTKGIQYF
CDR3 DNA: TGTGCCAGTAGTACCAAGGTGACCAAAGGCATTCAGTACTTC

CDR3 length: 12
V gene: TRBV7-2
J gene: TRBJ2-1
D gene: .
clone size: .
CDR3 protein: CASSLEVGTQFF
CDR3 DNA: TGTGCCAGCAGCTTAGAGGTGGGAACCCAGTTCTTC

CDR3 length: 15
V gene: TRBV29-1
J gene: TRBJ1-1
D gene: .
clone size: .
CDR3 protein: CSVEPARVMNTEAFF
CDR3 DNA: TGCAGCGTTGAACCTGCAAGGGTGATGAACACTGAAGCTTTCTTT

CDR3 length: 12
V gene: TRBV6-6
J gene: TRBJ1-1
D gene: .
clone size: .
CDR3 protein: CASSPRPAAPFF
CDR3 DNA: TGTGCCAGCAGCCCAAGGCCCGCAGCACCTTTCTTT

CDR3 length: 14
V gene: TRBV30
J gene: TRBJ1-2
D gene: .
clone size: .
CDR3 protein: CAWSVGGGPYGYTF
CDR3 DNA: TGTGCCTGGAGTGTGGGGGGGGGCCCCTATGGCTACACCTTC

CDR3 length: 18
V gene: TRBV7-6
J gene: TRBJ1-2
D gene: .
clone size: once
CDR3 protein: CASSPLGGALGQDYGYTF
CDR3 DNA: TGTGCCAGCAGCCCCTTGGGGGGGGCGCTAGGGCAGGACTATGGCTACACCTTC

CDR3 length: 15
V gene: TRBV5-4
J gene: TRBJ1-1
D gene: .
clone size: .
CDR3 protein: CASSSRGTYATEAFF
CDR3 DNA: TGTGCCAGCAGCTCGAGGGGAACGTACGCCACTGAAGCTTTCTTT

CDR3 length: 15
V gene: TRBV27
J gene: TRBJ1-5
D gene: .
clone size: .
CDR3 protein: CASSPQGRSNQPQHF
CDR3 DNA: TGTGCCAGCAGTCCTCAGGGCAGGAGTAATCAGCCCCAGCATTTT

CDR3 length: 14
V gene: TRBV30
J gene: TRBJ1-2
D gene: .
clone size: .
CDR3 protein: CAWSVLGENYGYTF
CDR3 DNA: TGTGCCTGGAGTGTACTAGGGGAGAACTATGGCTACACCTTC

CDR3 length: 15
V gene: TRBV18
J gene: TRBJ1-1
D gene: .
clone size: few
CDR3 protein: CASSPVEDLNTEAFF
CDR3 DNA: TGTGCCAGCTCACCGGTTGAGGACCTTAACACTGAAGCTTTCTTT

CDR3 length: 15
V gene: TRBV5-8
J gene: TRBJ2-7
D gene: TRBD1
clone size: .
CDR3 protein: CASSLEGQDLYEQYF
CDR3 DNA: TGTGCCAGCAGCTTGGAAGGACAGGATCTTTACGAGCAGTACTTC

CDR3 length: 12
V gene: TRBV19
J gene: TRBJ2-1
D gene: .
clone size: .
CDR3 protein: CASSISIYEQFF
CDR3 DNA: TGTGCCAGTAGTATTTCCATATATGAGCAGTTCTTC

CDR3 length: 15
V gene: TRBV4-1
J gene: TRBJ2-1
D gene: TRBD2
clone size: .
CDR3 protein: CASSTTMGGSNEQFF
CDR3 DNA: TGCGCCAGCAGCACCACCATGGGGGGGTCCAATGAGCAGTTCTTC

CDR3 length: 15
V gene: TRBV25-1
J gene: TRBJ2-1
D gene: TRBD1
clone size: .
CDR3 protein: CASSAGTGPYNEQFF
CDR3 DNA: TGTGCCAGCAGTGCCGGGACAGGGCCCTACAATGAGCAGTTCTTC

CDR3 length: 15
V gene: TRBV27
J gene: TRBJ1-5
D gene: TRBD1
clone size: once
CDR3 protein: CASSLGTGGNQPQHF
CDR3 DNA: TGTGCCAGCAGTTTAGGGACAGGAGGGAATCAGCCCCAGCATTTT